The present T cell receptor (beta chain) was sequenced within a study of blood T cell repertoires in COVID-19. Study in general: Collection of acute and convalescent COVID-19 samples took place in the United States, Italy and Spain. From T cells, B-cell-depleted T cells, or PBMCs came the material, which was cDNA or gDNA.

Methods used by the authors: Estimates of nucleated cell counts were drawn from the amplification of reference gene primers. Profiling relied on immunoSEQ multiplex PCR, and the TCRdb table lists in-frame clones only, not all of them. The V and J calls and clone size were taken over from that table, and D and trimming were inferred from the DNA. This table holds 220,000 or so clones, around four fifths found once. The CDR3 length is 18 residues. With 1 base clipped from V and 0 bases from J, the junction kept 8 bases outside the gene matches. Sample: peripheral blood. The receptor's source is a man in his thirties or forties with active or convalescent COVID-19. The rearrangement joins TRBV23-1 to TRBJ2-2; 7 positions match TRBD1. TRBV23-1 is annotated as an ORF whose role is uncertain. In nucleotides, the CDR3 is TGCGCCAGCAGTCAATACGACAGGGTTAGACCGAACACCGGGGAGCTGTTTTTT. As protein: CASSQYDRVRPNTGELFF.